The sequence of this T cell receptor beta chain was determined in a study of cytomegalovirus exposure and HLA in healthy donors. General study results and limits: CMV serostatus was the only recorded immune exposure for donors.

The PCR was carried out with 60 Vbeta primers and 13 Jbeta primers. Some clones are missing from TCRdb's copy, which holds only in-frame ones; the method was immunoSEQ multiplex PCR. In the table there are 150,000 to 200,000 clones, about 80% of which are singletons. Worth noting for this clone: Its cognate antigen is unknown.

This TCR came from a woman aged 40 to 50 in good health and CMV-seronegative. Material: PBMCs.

The CDR3 nucleotides read TGTGCCAGCAGCAGCCGCATGAGCACCGGGGAGCTGTTTTTT. Protein product: CASSSRMSTGELFF. V and J are TRBV9 and TRBJ2-2; D unresolved. Germline V lookup: CDR1 SGDLS, CDR2 YYNGEE. The CDR3 contains 14 residues. V was clipped by 4 bases and J by 4 bases, with 11 bases between them.